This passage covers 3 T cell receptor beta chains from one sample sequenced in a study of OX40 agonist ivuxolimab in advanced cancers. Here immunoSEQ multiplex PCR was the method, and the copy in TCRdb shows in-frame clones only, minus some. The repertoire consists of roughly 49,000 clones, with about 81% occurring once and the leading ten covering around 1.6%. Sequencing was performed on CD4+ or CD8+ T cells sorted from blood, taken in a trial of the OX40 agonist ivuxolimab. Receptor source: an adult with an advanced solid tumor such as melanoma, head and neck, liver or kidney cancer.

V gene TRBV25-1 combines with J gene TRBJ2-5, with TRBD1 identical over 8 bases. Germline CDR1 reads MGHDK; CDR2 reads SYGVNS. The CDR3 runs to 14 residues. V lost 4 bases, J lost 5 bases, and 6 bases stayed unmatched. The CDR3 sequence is CASSVTGESETQYF. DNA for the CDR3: TGTGCCAGCAGTGTGACAGGGGAGTCGGAGACCCAGTACTTC.

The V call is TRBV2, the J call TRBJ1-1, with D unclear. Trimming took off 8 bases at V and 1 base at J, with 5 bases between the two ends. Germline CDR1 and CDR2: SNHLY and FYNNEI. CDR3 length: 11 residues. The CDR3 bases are TGTGCCAGCTCACAGAACACTGAAGCTTTCTTT. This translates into CASSQNTEAFF.

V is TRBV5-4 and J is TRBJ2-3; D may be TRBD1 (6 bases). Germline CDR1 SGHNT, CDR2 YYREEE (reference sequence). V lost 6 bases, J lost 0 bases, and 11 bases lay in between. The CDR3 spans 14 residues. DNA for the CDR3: TGTGCCAGCAAGGACAGTACTAGCACAGATACGCAGTATTTT. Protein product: CASKDSTSTDTQYF.